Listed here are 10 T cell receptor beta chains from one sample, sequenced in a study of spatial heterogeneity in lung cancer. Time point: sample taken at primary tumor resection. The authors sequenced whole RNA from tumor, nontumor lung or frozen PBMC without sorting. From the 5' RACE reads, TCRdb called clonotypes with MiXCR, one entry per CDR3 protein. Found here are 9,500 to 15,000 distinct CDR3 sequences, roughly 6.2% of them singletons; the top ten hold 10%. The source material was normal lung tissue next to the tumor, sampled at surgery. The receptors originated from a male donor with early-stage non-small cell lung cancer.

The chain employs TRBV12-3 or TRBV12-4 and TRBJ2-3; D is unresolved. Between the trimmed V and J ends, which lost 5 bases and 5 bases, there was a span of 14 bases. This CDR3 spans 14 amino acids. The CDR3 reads CASSPSGRKDTQYF. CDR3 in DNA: TGTGCCAGCAGTCCCTCGGGTAGGAAAGATACGCAGTATTTT.

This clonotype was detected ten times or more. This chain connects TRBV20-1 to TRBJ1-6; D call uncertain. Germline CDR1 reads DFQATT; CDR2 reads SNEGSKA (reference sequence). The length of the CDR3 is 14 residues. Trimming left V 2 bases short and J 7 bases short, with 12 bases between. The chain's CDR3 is CSARTGPLNSPLHF. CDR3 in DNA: TGCAGTGCTAGAACGGGCCCCCTCAATTCACCCCTCCACTTT.

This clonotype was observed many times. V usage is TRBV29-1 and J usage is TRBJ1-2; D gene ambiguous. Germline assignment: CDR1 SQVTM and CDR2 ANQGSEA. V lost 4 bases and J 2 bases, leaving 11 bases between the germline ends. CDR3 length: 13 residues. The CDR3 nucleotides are TGCAGCGTTGTGCACGGTTTGAACTATGGCTACACCTTC. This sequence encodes CSVVHGLNYGYTF.

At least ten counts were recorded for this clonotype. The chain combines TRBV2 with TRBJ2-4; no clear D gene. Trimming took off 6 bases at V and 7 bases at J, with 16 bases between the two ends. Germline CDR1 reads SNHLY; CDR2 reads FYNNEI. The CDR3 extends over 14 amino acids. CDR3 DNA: TGTGCCAGCAGGGAGCCACTTTCCGGTAACATTCAGTACTTC. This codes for CASREPLSGNIQYF.

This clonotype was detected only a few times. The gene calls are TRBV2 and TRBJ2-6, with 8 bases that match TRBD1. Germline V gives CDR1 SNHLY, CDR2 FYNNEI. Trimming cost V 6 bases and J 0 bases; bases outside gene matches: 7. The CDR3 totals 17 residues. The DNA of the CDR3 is TGTGCCAGCAGCACCGGGACAGGATACTCTGGGGCCAACGTCCTGACTTTC. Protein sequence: CASSTGTGYSGANVLTF.

CDR3 in DNA: TGTGCCAGCAGTTCGGCGTTTCAGCCCCAGCATTTT. Encoded protein: CASSSAFQPQHF. The V and J genes are TRBV6-2 or TRBV6-3 and TRBJ1-5; D remains unclear. CDR3 length: 12 amino acids. The V end lost 4 bases, the J end lost 6 bases, and 7 bases lay between the germline ends. Germline V CDR1 and CDR2: MNHEY, SVGEGT.

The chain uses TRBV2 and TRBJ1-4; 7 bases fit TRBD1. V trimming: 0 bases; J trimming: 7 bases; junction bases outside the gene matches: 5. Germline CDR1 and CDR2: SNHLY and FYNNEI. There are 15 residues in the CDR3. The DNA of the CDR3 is TGTGCCAGCAGTGAAGCGGAGACAGGGTCTGAAAAACTGTTTTTT. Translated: CASSEAETGSEKLFF.

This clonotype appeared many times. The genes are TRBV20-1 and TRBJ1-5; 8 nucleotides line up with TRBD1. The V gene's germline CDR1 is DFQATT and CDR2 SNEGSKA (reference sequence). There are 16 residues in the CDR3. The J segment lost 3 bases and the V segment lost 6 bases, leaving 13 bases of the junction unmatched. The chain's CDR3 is CSAPRAGTGYNQPQHF. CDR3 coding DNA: TGCAGTGCCCCGAGAGCCGGGACAGGATACAATCAGCCCCAGCATTTT.

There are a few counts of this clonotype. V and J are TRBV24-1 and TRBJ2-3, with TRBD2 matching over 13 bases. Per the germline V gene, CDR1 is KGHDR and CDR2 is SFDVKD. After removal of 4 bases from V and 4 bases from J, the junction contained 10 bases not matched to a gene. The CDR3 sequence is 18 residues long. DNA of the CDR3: TGTGCCACCAGTGACCTTACTAGCGGGAGGGCCGTCGCAGATACGCAGTATTTT. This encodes CATSDLTSGRAVADTQYF.

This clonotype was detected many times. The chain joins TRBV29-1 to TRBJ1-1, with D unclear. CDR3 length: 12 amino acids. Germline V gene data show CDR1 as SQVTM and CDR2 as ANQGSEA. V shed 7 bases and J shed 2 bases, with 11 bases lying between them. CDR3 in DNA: TGCAGCGGATACGCAAGCAACACTGAAGCTTTCTTT. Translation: CSGYASNTEAFF.